A selection of T cell receptor beta chains follows, all from one sample in a study of shared clonotypes between healthy human individuals. Repertoires were generated with immunoSEQ multiplex PCR, while TCRdb's copy carries only in-frame clones and drops some. Counted here are hundreds of thousands of clones, 85% to 95% occurring once; the ten biggest clones make up 0.11%. Sequences were obtained from naive CD8+ T cells sorted from blood. The receptors shown here come from a woman aged 25 to 39 in good health. CDR3s include the opening cysteine and the closing phenylalanine or tryptophan. A D gene is named only where the DNA matches it firmly. Size is omitted from some rows. Given values are once, few, many or a class for expanded clones.

TRBV10-1,TRBD2,TRBJ2-1,.,TGCGCCAACCACCGGACTAGCGGGAGTCATGAGCAGTTCTTC,CANHRTSGSHEQFF
TRBV9,TRBD2,TRBJ2-5,.,TGTGCCAGCAGCGTAGATGGGGGGGATTTCCAAGAGACCCAGTACTTC,CASSVDGGDFQETQYF
TRBV7-3,.,TRBJ2-1,.,TGTGCCAGCAGCACAGGGACTGGCAACAATGAGCAGTTCTTC,CASSTGTGNNEQFF
TRBV2,TRBD1,TRBJ2-7,.,TGTGCCATAGGACAGGGGCGCTACGAGCAGTACTTC,CAIGQGRYEQYF
TRBV7-9,TRBD1,TRBJ2-1,.,TGTGCCAGCAGCCAGGGAGCGGGGACAGGGACCAATGAGCAGTTCTTC,CASSQGAGTGTNEQFF
TRBV7-8,TRBD2,TRBJ2-1,.,TGTGCCAGCAGCTTTGGACTAGCGGGAGGGCAGTCCTACAATGAGCAGTTCTTC,CASSFGLAGGQSYNEQFF
TRBV27,TRBD2,TRBJ2-7,.,TGTGCCAGCTGTGCTAGCGGATCTTGCTACGAGCAGTACTTC,CASCASGSCYEQYF
TRBV28,TRBD2,TRBJ2-7,once,TGTGCCAGCAGCCGGGACCTGGGACTAGCGGCCTCCTACGAGCAGTACTTC,CASSRDLGLAASYEQYF
TRBV7-9,TRBD1,TRBJ2-5,.,TGTGCCAGCAGCTTTCCGACAGGGAAGGAGACCCAGTACTTC,CASSFPTGKETQYF
TRBV7-9,.,TRBJ2-7,.,TGTGCCAGCAGCCCCGGGACACGGCGTCCCTACGAGCAGTACTTC,CASSPGTRRPYEQYF
TRBV9,.,TRBJ1-6,.,TGTGCCAGCAGCGGGGAGGGTTCACCCCTCCACTTT,CASSGEGSPLHF
TRBV9,.,TRBJ1-5,.,TGTGCCAGCAGCGTAGGAGGGGCGAGGCAGCCCCAGCATTTT,CASSVGGARQPQHF
TRBV28,.,TRBJ2-7,once,TGTGCCAGCAGTTTCGCCTACGGCTCCTACGAGCAGTACTTC,CASSFAYGSYEQYF
TRBV28,.,TRBJ2-7,.,TGTGCCAGCAGTTACTCAGAAGGGTTTTTAAGTGAGCAGTACTTC,CASSYSEGFLSEQYF
TRBV5-6,TRBD2,TRBJ2-3,.,TGTGCCAGCAGCTCGTGGACTAGCGGTTACACAGATACGCAGTATTTT,CASSSWTSGYTDTQYF
TRBV2,.,TRBJ1-5,.,TGTGCCAGCAGTGAAGCAGTTGGGCAGGGCATGGTTCAGCCCCAGCATTTT,CASSEAVGQGMVQPQHF
TRBV10-2,.,TRBJ1-2,.,TGCGCCAGCAGTGAGTCACCCGAGAAGGACTCTAACTATGGCTACACCTTC,CASSESPEKDSNYGYTF
TRBV28,TRBD2,TRBJ2-1,once,TGTGCCAGCAGTTCGGGGACTAGCAACGAGCAGTTCTTC,CASSSGTSNEQFF
TRBV9,TRBD1,TRBJ2-1,.,TGTGCCAGCAGCGCCGGGACAGATATCTACAATGAGCAGTTCTTC,CASSAGTDIYNEQFF
TRBV28,.,TRBJ1-2,.,TGTGCCAGCCGGGGGGACACGAGCTATGGCTACACCTTC,CASRGDTSYGYTF
TRBV28,.,TRBJ2-7,.,TGTGCCAGCAACAGTCCCTACGAGCAGTACTTC,CASNSPYEQYF
TRBV7-9,TRBD2,TRBJ2-4,.,TGTGCCAGCAGCTCTGCACTAGCGCTCAAAAACATTCAGTACTTC,CASSSALALKNIQYF
TRBV19,.,TRBJ1-4,.,TGTGCCAGTAGTACCACGGTCCGGACCTATTTT,CASSTTVRTYF
TRBV2,TRBD1,TRBJ1-1,once,TGTGCCAGCAGTCCGGCAGGGGGGGACACTGAAGCTTTCTTT,CASSPAGGDTEAFF
TRBV9,.,TRBJ2-3,once,TGTGCCAGCAGCGCCCCGGCGGCAGACACAGATACGCAGTATTTT,CASSAPAADTDTQYF
TRBV19,TRBD1,TRBJ2-1,.,TGTGCCAGTAGTATCCCCTTGAAGACAGGGGGGAATGAGCAGTTCTTC,CASSIPLKTGGNEQFF
TRBV5-1,.,TRBJ2-7,.,TGCGCCAGGGAAGGACGGGACGAGCAGTACTTC,CAREGRDEQYF
TRBV9,.,TRBJ2-2,.,TGTGCCAGTGGGGGGCTCCTGAGCACCGGGGAGCTGTTTTTT,CASGGLLSTGELFF
TRBV27,.,TRBJ1-1,.,TGTGCCAGCAGTTGGGGGATGGGCACTGAAGCTTTCTTT,CASSWGMGTEAFF
TRBV4-2,TRBD2,TRBJ2-7,.,TGTGCCAGCAGCCAAGACTTAGCGGGAGATTACGAGCAGTACTTC,CASSQDLAGDYEQYF
TRBV28,TRBD2,TRBJ2-2,.,TGTGCCACTTCTCTAGCGGGAGGTAACACCGGGGAGCTGTTTTTT,CATSLAGGNTGELFF
TRBV6-5,TRBD2,TRBJ2-7,.,TGTGCCAGCAGTTACTCGGGGCTAGCGGCCTACGAGCAGTACTTC,CASSYSGLAAYEQYF
TRBV2,TRBD1,TRBJ2-3,.,TGTGCCAGCCGGGACAGGGGGACCGTTAGCACAGATACGCAGTATTTT,CASRDRGTVSTDTQYF
TRBV7-8,.,TRBJ2-7,.,TGTGCCAGCAGCTTAGGCCGAACTAACGAGCAGTACTTC,CASSLGRTNEQYF
TRBV9,TRBD1,TRBJ1-2,once,TGTGCCAGCAGCGCGCATAACGACAGGGTCGGCTACACCTTC,CASSAHNDRVGYTF
TRBV13,.,TRBJ2-1,.,TGTGCCAGCTCGAAGGTCAGTTACAATGAGCAGTTCTTC,CASSKVSYNEQFF
TRBV9,.,TRBJ2-1,.,TGTGCCAGCAGCGGGGGAGGTATGAATGAGCAGTTCTTC,CASSGGGMNEQFF
TRBV2,.,TRBJ1-5,.,TGTGCCAGCAGGTGGGGGGGGAATCAGCCCCAGCATTTT,CASRWGGNQPQHF
TRBV28,.,TRBJ1-4,.,TGTGCCAGCAGTTTAGGGATGAGCGGAGAAAAACTGTTTTTT,CASSLGMSGEKLFF
TRBV9,TRBD2,TRBJ2-7,.,TGTGCCAGCAGCGTAGCCATGGCGGGAGACGGCTACGAGCAGTACTTC,CASSVAMAGDGYEQYF
TRBV28,.,TRBJ2-5,.,TGTGCCAGCAGTGCCCCCAAAGAGACCCAGTACTTC,CASSAPKETQYF
TRBV13,.,TRBJ2-7,.,TGTGCCAGCAGCTTAGGTTCTCCGTACGAGCAGTACTTC,CASSLGSPYEQYF
TRBV28,TRBD1,TRBJ1-1,.,TGTGCCAGCAGTCGACAGGGTATCGAAGCTTTCTTT,CASSRQGIEAFF
TRBV27,TRBD2,TRBJ2-7,.,TGTGCCAGCAGTTTATTCCCGGGACTAGCCACCTACGAGCAGTACTTC,CASSLFPGLATYEQYF
TRBV27,.,TRBJ2-1,.,TGTGCCAGCAGTTGGGAACCACACAATGAGCAGTTCTTC,CASSWEPHNEQFF
TRBV5-4,.,TRBJ1-1,.,TGTGCCAGCAGTGATGACAGAATGAACACTGAAGCTTTCTTT,CASSDDRMNTEAFF
TRBV7-9,.,TRBJ2-5,.,TGTGCCAGCAGCTCGGACTATAAGACCCAGTACTTC,CASSSDYKTQYF
TRBV30,.,TRBJ2-3,.,TGTGCCTGGAGTCTGCAGGGGAGCGCAGATACGCAGTATTTT,CAWSLQGSADTQYF
TRBV19,.,TRBJ2-7,once,TGTGCCAGTTCCCAGGAGATCTCCTACGAGCAGTACTTC,CASSQEISYEQYF
TRBV6-5,TRBD1,TRBJ2-1,.,TGTGCCACCGGGACAGAATACAATGAGCAGTTCTTC,CATGTEYNEQFF
TRBV29-1,.,TRBJ2-1,once,TGCAGCGTTACTAGCTTCAATGAGCAGTTCTTC,CSVTSFNEQFF